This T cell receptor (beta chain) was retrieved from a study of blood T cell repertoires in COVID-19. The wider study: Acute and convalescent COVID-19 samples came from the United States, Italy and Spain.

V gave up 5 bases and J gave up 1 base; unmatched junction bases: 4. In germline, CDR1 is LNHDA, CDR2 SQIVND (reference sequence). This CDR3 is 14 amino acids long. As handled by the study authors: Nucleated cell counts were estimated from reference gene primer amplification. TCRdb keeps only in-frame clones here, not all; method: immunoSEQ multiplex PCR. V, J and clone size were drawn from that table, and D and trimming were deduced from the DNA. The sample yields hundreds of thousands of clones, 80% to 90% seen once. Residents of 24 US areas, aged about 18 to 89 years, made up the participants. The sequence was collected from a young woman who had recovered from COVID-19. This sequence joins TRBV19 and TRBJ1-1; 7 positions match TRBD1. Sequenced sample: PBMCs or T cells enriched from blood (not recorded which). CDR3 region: CASSFGTANTEAFF. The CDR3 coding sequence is TGTGCCAGTAGTTTCGGGACAGCGAACACTGAAGCTTTCTTT.